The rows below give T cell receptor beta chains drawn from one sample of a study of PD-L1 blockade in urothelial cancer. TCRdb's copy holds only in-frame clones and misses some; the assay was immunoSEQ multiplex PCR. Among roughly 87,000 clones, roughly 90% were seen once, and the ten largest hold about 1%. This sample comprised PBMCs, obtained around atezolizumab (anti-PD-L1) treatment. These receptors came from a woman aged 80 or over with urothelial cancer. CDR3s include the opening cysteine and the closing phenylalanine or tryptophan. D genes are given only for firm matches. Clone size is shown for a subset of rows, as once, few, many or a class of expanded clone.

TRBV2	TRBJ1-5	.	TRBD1	CASTPTGNPQHF	TGTGCCAGCACCCCGACAGGGAATCCCCAGCATTTT
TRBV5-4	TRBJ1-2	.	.	CASSLAASGSNYGYTF	TGTGCCAGCAGCTTGGCGGCGTCAGGGTCTAACTATGGCTACACCTTC
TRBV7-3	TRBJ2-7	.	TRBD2	CASSPRGGSMIYEQYF	TGTGCCAGCAGCCCAAGGGGCGGGAGTATGATCTACGAGCAGTACTTC
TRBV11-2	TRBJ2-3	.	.	CASSLDTRGTDTQYF	TGTGCCAGCAGCTTAGATACACGGGGCACAGATACGCAGTATTTT
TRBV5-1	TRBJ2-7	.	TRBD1	CASSIGQGPYEQYF	TGCGCCAGCAGCATAGGACAGGGGCCCTACGAGCAGTACTTC
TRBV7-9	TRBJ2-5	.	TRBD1	CASSSDRDRRHGETQYF	TGTGCCAGCAGCTCAGACCGGGACAGAAGACACGGGGAGACCCAGTACTTC
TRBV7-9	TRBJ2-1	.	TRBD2	CASTHWEGRREINEQFF	TGTGCCAGCACACATTGGGAAGGGCGGCGGGAGATCAATGAGCAGTTCTTC
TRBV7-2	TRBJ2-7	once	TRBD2	CASSLGTSSGSDEQYF	TGTGCCAGCAGCTTAGGAACGTCTAGCGGGAGTGACGAGCAGTACTTC
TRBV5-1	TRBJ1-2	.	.	CASSLEWRGAGYGYTF	TGCGCCAGCAGCTTGGAGTGGAGGGGAGCTGGCTATGGCTACACCTTC
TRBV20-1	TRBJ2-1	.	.	CSALAREQFF	TGCAGTGCTTTAGCCCGGGAGCAGTTCTTC
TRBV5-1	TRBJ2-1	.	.	CASSRDLNEQFF	TGCGCCAGCAGCCGGGATCTTAATGAGCAGTTCTTC